This passage covers 30 T cell receptor beta chains from one sample sequenced in a study of blood T cell repertoires in COVID-19 (dated by TCRdb to 2019 to 2021). The receptor library was made with the immunoSEQ multiplex PCR assay. TCRdb re-hosts the immuneACCESS table, in-frame sequences only. Its copies lack some clones; in the studies checked, an unresolved V gene accounts for under half of them, and the cause for the rest is not known. Here the sample has roughly 41,000 clones; around 83% occur a single time. Clones ranked in the top ten supply roughly 3% of the sample. Sequencing was performed on PBMCs or T cells enriched from blood (not recorded which). The receptors shown here come from a woman in her forties or fifties who had recovered from COVID-19.

The chain uses TRBV2 and TRBJ2-6, with D unresolved. Germline V gene lookup returns CDR1 SNHLY and CDR2 FYNNEI. Deletions cut 2 bases from V and 1 base from J, with 3 bases between. The CDR3 extends over 14 amino acids. CDR3 coding DNA: TGTGCCAGCAGTGAACGGTCTGGGGCCAACGTCCTGACTTTC. Translation: CASSERSGANVLTF.

The chain has TRBV9 and TRBJ1-3; D is ambiguous. The CDR3 sequence is 15 residues long. The germline V gene has CDR1 SGDLS and CDR2 YYNGEE. The V end was cut by 0 bases, the J end by 0 bases, with 7 bases between. This chain's CDR3 is CASSVDGNSGNTIYF. The CDR3 coding sequence is TGTGCCAGCAGCGTAGACGGGAACTCTGGAAACACCATATATTTT.

The chain carries TRBV5-1 and TRBJ2-7, with TRBD1 identical over 7 bases. CDR3 size: 15 residues. CDR1 and CDR2 from the germline V gene are SGHRS and YFSETQ. With V trimmed by 3 bases and J by 2 bases, 8 bases remained unmatched. CDR3 nucleotides: TGCGCCAGCAGCTCACGACCGGGACAGACCTACGAGCAGTACTTC. Translated, it gives CASSSRPGQTYEQYF.

This chain uses TRBV5-5 with TRBJ2-7; 7 bases are a match to TRBD1. This CDR3 has 16 amino acids. Germline CDR1 reads SGHKS; CDR2 reads YYEKEE (reference sequence). The J segment lost 0 bases and the V segment lost 5 bases, leaving 11 bases of the junction unmatched. The CDR3 nucleotides are TGTGCCAGCAGGACACCCAGGACAGGTGTCTCCTACGAGCAGTACTTC. Its translation: CASRTPRTGVSYEQYF. Complete variable domain (other parts from reference TRBV5-5 and TRBJ2-7): DAGVTQSPTHLIKTRGQQVTLRCSPISGHKSVSWYQQVLGQGPQFIFQYYEKEERGRGNFPDRFSARQFPNYSSELNVNALLLGDSALYLCASRTPRTGVSYEQYFGPGTRLTVT.

The chain joins TRBV6-5 to TRBJ2-1, with D possibly being TRBD2 (6 bases). Germline CDR1 reads MNHEY; CDR2 reads SVGAGI. CDR3 length: 15 amino acids. The V and J ends lost 7 bases and 2 bases respectively, with 15 bases between them. In DNA form, the CDR3 reads TGTGCCAGCACCCCCTTTCCGGGGGCCTACAATGAGCAGTTCTTC. Translated: CASTPFPGAYNEQFF.

The V call is TRBV5-1, the J call TRBJ1-2, with unresolved D. V lost 4 bases and J lost 7, with 8 bases in between. The germline gives CDR1 SGHRS, CDR2 YFSETQ. This CDR3 has 11 residues. The CDR3 nucleotides are TGCGCCAGCAGCAACGGTGGTGGCTACACCTTC. The encoded protein is CASSNGGGYTF.

V usage is TRBV7-9 and J usage is TRBJ2-3, with D maybe TRBD1 (5 bases). Germline CDR1 reads SEHNR; CDR2 reads FQNEAQ (reference sequence). Trimming cost V 7 bases and J 1 base, with 12 bases left between them. The CDR3 totals 14 residues. This chain's CDR3 is CASTDRYGTDTQYF. In nucleotides, the CDR3 is TGTGCCAGCACAGACAGATACGGCACAGATACGCAGTATTTT.

The chain has TRBV28 and TRBJ1-3; D gene unclear. CDR3 length: 12 residues. V was clipped by 11 bases and J by 0 bases, with 8 bases between them. Germline CDR1 and CDR2: MDHEN and SYDVKM. CDR3: CAALSSGNTIYF. The CDR3, as DNA: TGTGCCGCCCTTAGCTCTGGAAACACCATATATTTT. Variable domain in full (rest from reference TRBV28 and TRBJ1-3): DVKVTQSSRYLVKRTGEKVFLECVQDMDHENMFWYRQDPGLGLRLIYFSYDVKMKEKGDIPEGYSVSREKKERFSLILESASTNQTSMYLCAALSSGNTIYFGEGSWLTVV.

The chain couples TRBV19 to TRBJ2-7, with 10 bases matching TRBD1. The CDR3 sequence is 15 residues long. V lost 1 base, J lost 2 bases, and 2 bases stayed unmatched. In germline, CDR1 is LNHDA, CDR2 SQIVND (reference sequence). Here the CDR3 reads CASSIAGTGAYEQYF. As DNA, the CDR3 is TGTGCCAGTAGTATAGCCGGGACAGGGGCCTACGAGCAGTACTTC.

V gene TRBV7-3 combines with J gene TRBJ2-1; the match to TRBD2 covers 7 bases. Germline CDR1 is SGHTA and CDR2 is FQGTGA. This CDR3 contains 15 residues. V was clipped by 4 bases and J by 7 bases; unmatched bases: 10. The CDR3 nucleotides are TGTGCCAGCAGCTATTCGTGGACTAGTCTGAATGAGCAGTTCTTC. Protein: CASSYSWTSLNEQFF.

The V and J genes are TRBV18 and TRBJ2-6, with 10 bases identical to TRBD1. The germline V gene encodes CDR1 KGHSH and CDR2 LQKENI. The ends lost 3 bases at V and 2 bases at J; junction bases unmatched: 4. The CDR3 is 17 residues long. CDR3 region: CASSPTGGAAGANVLTF. In DNA form, the CDR3 reads TGTGCCAGCTCACCGACAGGGGGCGCGGCTGGGGCCAACGTCCTGACTTTC.

The rearrangement links TRBV6-6 to TRBJ2-6; 7 nucleotides agree with TRBD1. V was pared by 4 bases and J by 2 bases, with 2 bases of the junction left unmatched. Germline CDR1 is MNHNY and CDR2 is SVGAGI (reference sequence). The CDR3 extends over 15 amino acids. CDR3 bases: TGTGCCAGCAGTTCACAGGGGACTGGGGCCAACGTCCTGACTTTC. This gives the protein CASSSQGTGANVLTF.

The V gene is TRBV9, the J gene TRBJ1-1; TRBD1 is a possible D gene (6 bases). The CDR3 consists of 14 residues. The V end lost 7 bases, the J end lost 1 base, and 14 bases lay between the germline ends. CDR1 is SGDLS, CDR2 YYNGEE, per germline. CDR3 nucleotide sequence: TGTGCCAGCGCTGCCGGGACACCGAACACTGAAGCTTTCTTT. Translated: CASAAGTPNTEAFF.

In its sample, this clone was seen a few times. V usage is TRBV24-1 and J usage is TRBJ2-7; 9 bases are a match to TRBD2. The CDR3 consists of 15 residues. CDR1 and CDR2 (germline): KGHDR, SFDVKD. J lost 0 bases, V lost 3 bases, and 2 bases had no gene match. CDR3 residues: CATSDAGGSSYEQYF. Written as DNA, the CDR3 is TGTGCCACCAGTGATGCGGGGGGGAGCTCCTACGAGCAGTACTTC.

The V and J genes are TRBV19 and TRBJ1-2; D not certain. CDR3 size: 13 residues. V lost 2 bases to trimming and J lost 7 bases, with 11 bases between them. Germline V gene sequence: CDR1 LNHDA, CDR2 SQIVND (reference sequence). CDR3 coding DNA: TGTGCCAGTAGTATACTGGGAGGAGGTGGCTACACCTTC. Encoded protein: CASSILGGGGYTF. Full variable domain (rest looked up from reference TRBV19 and TRBJ1-2): DGGITQSPKYLFRKEGQNVTLSCEQNLNHDAMYWYRQDPGQGLRLIYYSQIVNDFQKGDIAEGYSVSREKKESFPLTVTSAQKNPTAFYLCASSILGGGGYTFGSGTRLTVV.

The chain recombines TRBV19 with TRBJ1-1; 9 nucleotides match TRBD1. The germline CDR1 and CDR2 sequences are LNHDA and SQIVND (reference sequence). This CDR3 contains 15 residues. The J segment lost 1 base and the V segment lost 9 bases, leaving 9 bases of the junction unmatched. Here the CDR3 reads CASSTGGWQNTEAFF. CDR3 in DNA: TGTGCCAGCTCGACAGGGGGGTGGCAGAACACTGAAGCTTTCTTT.

This chain uses TRBV12-5 with TRBJ2-7; 8 bases fit TRBD1. Germline CDR1 and CDR2: LGHNT and FRNRAP. CDR3 size: 16 residues. The V gene end was trimmed by 1 base and the J gene end by 1 base; junction bases not matched to a gene: 6. The CDR3: CASGLDVTGGSYEQYF. CDR3 nucleotides: TGTGCTAGTGGTTTGGATGTCACAGGGGGTTCCTACGAGCAGTACTTC.

The count of this clone is one. The chain combines TRBV18 with TRBJ1-2; 7 bases fit TRBD1. Germline V lookup: CDR1 KGHSH, CDR2 LQKENI. The CDR3 loop spans 16 amino acids. J was trimmed by 4 bases and V by 2 bases; bases with no gene match: 10. The CDR3 DNA reads as TGTGCCAGCTCACCAGTTTCACAGGGGTTCTCCTATGGCTACACCTTC. It encodes CASSPVSQGFSYGYTF.

The chain couples TRBV10-2 to TRBJ2-7; D remains unclear. V lost 5 bases to trimming and J lost 3 bases, with 8 bases between them. This CDR3 is built from 12 residues. The germline V gene encodes CDR1 WSHSY and CDR2 SAAADI. CDR3 nucleotide sequence: TGCGCCAGCAGTCGAGAAAGCTACGAGCAGTACTTC. Its translation: CASSRESYEQYF.

This chain uses TRBV9 with TRBJ1-2; D not resolved. V dropped 1 base and J dropped 5 bases, with 9 bases sitting between them. The CDR3 runs 13 residues. The germline V gene has CDR1 SGDLS and CDR2 YYNGEE. CDR3 sequence (DNA): TGTGCCAGCAGCGTATCTGGCCAGTATGGCTACACCTTC. It specifies CASSVSGQYGYTF.

This chain links TRBV7-2 with TRBJ2-7; possibly TRBD1 for D (6 bases). Germline assignment: CDR1 SGHTA and CDR2 FQGNSA. The germline V and J ends were trimmed by 10 bases and 4 bases, with 17 bases remaining between them. This CDR3 spans 13 amino acids. In DNA form, the CDR3 reads TGTGCCACCACCACCAGGGGAACGTACGAGCAGTACTTC. Encoded protein: CATTTRGTYEQYF.

The chain links TRBV28 to TRBJ1-5; 8 positions agree with TRBD1. With 7 bases clipped from V and 6 bases from J, the junction kept 5 bases outside the gene matches. This CDR3 comprises 13 residues. From germline, CDR1 is MDHEN and CDR2 SYDVKM. CDR3 sequence: CASTGGWSQPQHF. CDR3 nucleotide sequence: TGTGCCAGCACAGGGGGCTGGAGTCAGCCCCAGCATTTT.

V gene TRBV6-5 combines with J gene TRBJ2-7; TRBD1 might be the D (6 bases). CDR1 and CDR2 from the germline V gene are MNHEY and SVGAGI. This CDR3 has 12 residues. The V and J ends lost 11 bases and 2 bases respectively, with 13 bases between them. This chain's CDR3 is CASSQGPYEQYF. Here the CDR3 DNA reads TGTGCCTCTTCACAGGGACCCTACGAGCAGTACTTC.

V is TRBV28 and J is TRBJ1-1; a possible D gene is TRBD1 (6 bases). This CDR3 is built from 14 residues. Germline values: CDR1 MDHEN, CDR2 SYDVKM. Between the trimmed V and J ends, which lost 5 bases and 3 bases, there was a span of 13 bases. The CDR3: CASSPGQRDTEAFF. The CDR3 nucleotides are TGTGCCAGCAGTCCGGGACAACGGGACACTGAAGCTTTCTTT. Drawing the rest from reference TRBV28 and TRBJ1-1, the complete variable domain is DVKVTQSSRYLVKRTGEKVFLECVQDMDHENMFWYRQDPGLGLRLIYFSYDVKMKEKGDIPEGYSVSREKKERFSLILESASTNQTSMYLCASSPGQRDTEAFFGQGTRLTVV.

CDR3 sequence: CASRENMNTEAFF. The DNA of the CDR3 is TGTGCCAGCAGGGAAAACATGAACACTGAAGCTTTCTTT. V gene TRBV2 combines with J gene TRBJ1-1, with D unresolved. Germline V lookup: CDR1 SNHLY, CDR2 FYNNEI. The length of the CDR3 is 13 residues. V lost 6 bases and J 0 bases, leaving 8 bases between the germline ends. The whole variable domain, filled in from reference TRBV2 and TRBJ1-1, reads EPEVTQTPSHQVTQMGQEVILRCVPISNHLYFYWYRQILGQKVEFLVSFYNNEISEKSEIFDDQFSVERPDGSNFTLKIRSTKLEDSAMYFCASRENMNTEAFFGQGTRLTVV.

This clone was picked up a small number of times. The CDR3 coding sequence is TGTGCCAGCAGTCCCACAGGGGTTCAGCCCCAGCATTTT. It yields the protein CASSPTGVQPQHF. The rearrangement joins TRBV6-2 or TRBV6-3 to TRBJ1-5; 7 nucleotides align to TRBD1. Germline V gene sequence: CDR1 MNHEY, CDR2 SVGEGT. With 5 bases clipped from V and 6 bases from J, the junction kept 4 bases outside the gene matches. The CDR3 sequence is 13 residues long.

This chain uses TRBV7-3 with TRBJ1-2; tentatively, D is TRBD1 (6 bases). Germline V lookup: CDR1 SGHTA, CDR2 FQGTGA. V was shortened by 4 bases and J by 8 bases, with 17 bases between the two germline ends. CDR3 size: 14 residues. Written as DNA, the CDR3 is TGTGCCAGCAGCTCACCTCAGGGGTCTCGGGGCTACACCTTC. Its translation is CASSSPQGSRGYTF.

This clone was seen a handful of times. The genes are TRBV7-3 and TRBJ1-3; the D gene is possibly TRBD1 (5 bases). Trimming removed 2 bases at V and 0 bases at J, with 11 bases between. This CDR3 spans 16 amino acids. The germline V gene encodes CDR1 SGHTA and CDR2 FQGTGA. The CDR3 bases are TGTGCCAGCAGCTTAGGGGCACAGTTCTCTGGAAACACCATATATTTT. It translates to CASSLGAQFSGNTIYF.

This chain connects TRBV19 to TRBJ2-2, with 9 bases lining up with TRBD1. The CDR3 is made up of 21 amino acids. Germline values: CDR1 LNHDA, CDR2 SQIVND (reference sequence). Unmatched junction bases numbered 22, after V lost 2 bases and J lost 6 bases. The CDR3 coding sequence is TGTGCCAGTAGTATACCGGGACAGGGAGCATCCCCGTTGAGGGTTTCCGGGGAGCTGTTTTTT. Translation: CASSIPGQGASPLRVSGELFF.

The genes are TRBV6-1 and TRBJ1-4; D is ambiguous. V lost 6 bases and J lost 4, with 18 bases in between. The CDR3 consists of 16 residues. Germline lookup yields CDR1 MNHNS and CDR2 SASEGT. CDR3 nucleotide sequence: TGTGCCAGCAGAGAATCCGTTGGGCGGGGTAATGAAAAACTGTTTTTT. Protein sequence: CASRESVGRGNEKLFF.